This TCR beta chain was identified during a study of OX40 agonist ivuxolimab in advanced cancers. Only in-frame clones appear in the TCRdb table, and some are missing; sequencing was by immunoSEQ multiplex PCR. The table has about 77,000 clones, around nine tenths seen once; the top ten hold roughly 5%. In regard to this clone: Its antigen is as yet unknown.

General study points: Circulating CD4+ and CD8+ T cells showed clonal expansion by week 6 at 0.1 to 3.0 mg/kg.

Germline CDR1 LGHNT, CDR2 FRNRAP. V was cut by 6 bases and J by 2 bases, with 4 bases left in between. The length of the CDR3 is 11 residues. The sequences come from CD4+ or CD8+ T cells sorted from blood, collected in a trial of the OX40 agonist ivuxolimab. This TCR came from an adult with an advanced solid tumor such as melanoma, head and neck, liver or kidney cancer. The chain employs TRBV12-5 and TRBJ1-2; D is unresolved. CDR3 nucleotide sequence: TGTGCTAGTGGCATCAACTATGGCTACACCTTC. Its translation: CASGINYGYTF.